One sample yielded the 23 T cell receptor beta chains listed below, sequenced in a study of identifying expanded T cells in peripheral blood. The method was immunoSEQ multiplex PCR; TCRdb's version includes in-frame clones alone and lacks a portion of them. The table includes about 52,000 clones, 82% detected once. Sequenced input: blood. The origin of the receptors is a person aged 18 to 75 in good health.

The chain has TRBV27 and TRBJ2-1; 11 positions match TRBD2. Per the germline V gene, CDR1 is MNHEY and CDR2 is SMNVEV (reference sequence). Losses at the gene ends were 8 bases for V and 2 bases for J; bases not matched to a gene: 8. The CDR3 spans 16 residues. The CDR3 region has the DNA TGTGCCAGCTCCCGAGTAGCGGGAGGGCCCTACAATGAGCAGTTCTTC. It specifies CASSRVAGGPYNEQFF.

This chain links TRBV7-6 with TRBJ2-5; 10 bases line up with TRBD2. CDR1 is SGHVS, CDR2 FNYEAQ, per germline. The V segment lost 5 bases and the J segment 5 bases; nucleotides outside the gene matches: 11. This CDR3 has 16 residues. The CDR3: CASSRAEREGSETQYF. The CDR3 DNA sequence: TGTGCCAGCAGCAGAGCTGAGCGGGAGGGCAGTGAGACCCAGTACTTC.

The chain recombines TRBV30 with TRBJ1-4; D unclear. From germline, CDR1 is GTSNPN and CDR2 SVGIG (reference sequence). V dropped 2 bases and J dropped 8 bases, with 6 bases sitting between them. This CDR3 spans 11 amino acids. CDR3 sequence: CAWSSREKLFF. As DNA, the CDR3 is TGTGCCTGGAGTTCCCGAGAAAAACTGTTTTTT.

This clone has only a few counts. The rearrangement uses TRBV19 and TRBJ1-1; D is unresolved. Trimming cost V 3 bases and J 5 bases, with 16 bases left between them. There are 15 residues in the CDR3. Germline V CDR1 and CDR2: LNHDA, SQIVND (reference sequence). CDR3 sequence reads: CASSIRELKLTEAFF. The CDR3 nucleotides are TGTGCCAGTAGTATTCGGGAGCTGAAATTGACTGAAGCTTTCTTT. The variable domain in full, with the rest retrieved from reference TRBV19 and TRBJ1-1, is DGGITQSPKYLFRKEGQNVTLSCEQNLNHDAMYWYRQDPGQGLRLIYYSQIVNDFQKGDIAEGYSVSREKKESFPLTVTSAQKNPTAFYLCASSIRELKLTEAFFGQGTRLTVV.

The chain has TRBV18 and TRBJ1-1, with D unresolved. The CDR3 has 14 residues. Looked up from germline, CDR1 is KGHSH and CDR2 is LQKENI. The V and J ends lost 2 bases and 5 bases respectively, with 12 bases between them. CDR3 bases: TGTGCCAGCTCACCAACAACCGCTTGGACTGAAGCTTTCTTT. It translates to CASSPTTAWTEAFF.

This clone was detected only once. The chain employs TRBV6-1 and TRBJ2-5; 10 bases map to TRBD2. Germline assignment: CDR1 MNHNS and CDR2 SASEGT. Losses at the gene ends were 6 bases for V and 5 bases for J; bases not matched to a gene: 6. CDR3 length: 14 residues. The CDR3 nucleotides read TGTGCCAGCAGAGCGGGGGGGCCTGGGGAGACCCAGTACTTC. Translated: CASRAGGPGETQYF.

The chain uses TRBV6-5 and TRBJ2-5; 7 bases agree with TRBD1. With 3 bases clipped from V and 5 bases from J, the junction kept 9 bases outside the gene matches. Germline lookup yields CDR1 MNHEY and CDR2 SVGAGI. CDR3 length: 15 residues. The CDR3, as DNA: TGTGCCAGCAGTTATGGACAGGCGAGCAGCGAGACCCAGTACTTC. It codes for CASSYGQASSETQYF.

The chain is built from TRBV30 and TRBJ1-2, with D perhaps TRBD1 (6 bases). The V gene lost 8 bases and the J gene lost 4 bases, with 23 bases spanning the gap. The CDR3 length is 15 residues. Germline V CDR1 and CDR2: GTSNPN, SVGIG (reference sequence). The CDR3 spells CAGHKEGGTAYGYTF. CDR3 bases: TGTGCCGGCCATAAAGAGGGGGGGACTGCCTATGGCTACACCTTC.

Remarks on this clone: Distinct nucleotide sequences in the sample also encode this CDR3. The chain links TRBV6-6 to TRBJ2-5, with D hard to call. The germline V and J ends were trimmed by 6 bases and 3 bases, with 20 bases remaining between them. CDR3 length: 16 residues. Looked up from germline, CDR1 is MNHNY and CDR2 is SVGAGI (reference sequence). CDR3 DNA: TGTGCCAGCAGAACCCCTAGAGGTTTTCTAAAAGAGACCCAGTACTTC. Protein: CASRTPRGFLKETQYF.

The chain recombines TRBV2 with TRBJ1-1; 7 bases line up with TRBD1. The CDR3 runs to 14 residues. V lost 4 bases to trimming and J lost 4 bases; unmatched junction nucleotides: 6. Germline CDR1 is SNHLY and CDR2 is FYNNEI. CDR3 coding DNA: TGTGCCAGCAGTGGGGCCAGGGGGGGCACTGAAGCTTTCTTT. Translated, it gives CASSGARGGTEAFF.

The V gene is TRBV10-2, the J gene TRBJ2-1; 9 bases fit TRBD2. Germline V gene sequence: CDR1 WSHSY, CDR2 SAAADI. V shed 6 bases, J shed 10 bases, and the junction held 7 bases outside the gene matches. The length of the CDR3 is 13 residues. CDR3 protein: CASRDVAGAEQFF. The CDR3 bases are TGCGCCAGCAGGGATGTAGCGGGGGCCGAGCAGTTCTTC.

The chain uses TRBV7-6 and TRBJ2-3, with D perhaps TRBD2 (5 bases). Germline assignment: CDR1 SGHVS and CDR2 FNYEAQ. The V end lost 2 bases, the J end lost 3 bases, and 12 bases lay between the germline ends. The CDR3 loop spans 15 amino acids. CDR3 sequence: CASSLSPSPTDTQYF. The CDR3 DNA is TGTGCCAGCAGCTTATCCCCTAGCCCGACAGATACGCAGTATTTT.

The genes are TRBV7-3 and TRBJ2-3; D may match TRBD1 or TRBD2 (5 bases each). V was trimmed by 5 bases and J by 2 bases, leaving 17 bases between them. Germline CDR1 SGHTA, CDR2 FQGTGA. This CDR3 has 16 residues. The CDR3 DNA reads TGTGCCAGCAGCCTCTACAGGACTCCTAACACAGATACGCAGTATTTT. This encodes CASSLYRTPNTDTQYF.

CDR3 region: CASRIRGPPYANTGELFF. The CDR3 bases are TGTGCCAGCAGAATCAGGGGGCCCCCCTACGCGAACACCGGGGAGCTGTTTTTT. V gene TRBV7-2 combines with J gene TRBJ2-2; 8 bases align to TRBD1. From germline, CDR1 is SGHTA and CDR2 FQGNSA. The CDR3 runs to 18 residues. The junction had 12 bases not matched to a gene; V was cut back by 6 bases and J by 0 bases.

The V gene is TRBV6-4, the J gene TRBJ2-7; 10 bases are a match to TRBD2. Trimming cost V 2 bases and J 6 bases; bases outside gene matches: 7. The CDR3 runs 15 residues. The germline V gene has CDR1 MRHNA and CDR2 SNTAGT. CDR3 sequence: CASSDPGLARGEQYF. CDR3 bases: TGTGCCAGCAGTGACCCGGGACTAGCGAGGGGCGAGCAGTACTTC.

CDR3 bases: TGTGCCAGCAGTTTGGACGGTTATGGCTACACCTTC. The encoded protein is CASSLDGYGYTF. The genes are TRBV27 and TRBJ1-2; D gene uncertain. V lost 3 bases and J 5 bases, leaving 7 bases between the germline ends. Germline V lookup: CDR1 MNHEY, CDR2 SMNVEV (reference sequence). The CDR3 runs to 12 residues.

The V gene is TRBV14, the J gene TRBJ2-3, with 12 bases that match TRBD2. Germline V gene data show CDR1 as SGHDN and CDR2 as FVKESK. Unmatched junction bases numbered 2, after V lost 4 bases and J lost 0 bases. CDR3 length equals 16 residues. CDR3 sequence (DNA): TGTGCCAGCAGCCCTGGGACTAGCGGGAGCACAGATACGCAGTATTTT. The encoded protein is CASSPGTSGSTDTQYF.

This clone was counted at least ten times. This chain uses TRBV5-1 with TRBJ1-2, with a weak D call TRBD1 (5 bases). Germline assignment: CDR1 SGHRS and CDR2 YFSETQ. The CDR3 has 14 residues. V lost 4 bases to trimming and J lost 3 bases, with 13 bases between them. The CDR3 DNA reads TGCGCCAGCAGCCTAAGCGGGGGGGACTATGGCTACACCTTC. Protein sequence: CASSLSGGDYGYTF.

The CDR3 is CASSHRQLTGVGQPQHF. CDR3 coding DNA: TGTGCCAGTAGTCATCGCCAATTAACAGGAGTAGGTCAGCCCCAGCATTTT. This chain uses TRBV19 with TRBJ1-5; D might be TRBD1 (5 bases). The CDR3 is 17 residues long. V dropped 5 bases and J dropped 6 bases, with 23 bases sitting between them. The germline V gene has CDR1 LNHDA and CDR2 SQIVND (reference sequence). The complete variable domain, with remaining parts taken from reference TRBV19 and TRBJ1-5, reads DGGITQSPKYLFRKEGQNVTLSCEQNLNHDAMYWYRQDPGQGLRLIYYSQIVNDFQKGDIAEGYSVSREKKESFPLTVTSAQKNPTAFYLCASSHRQLTGVGQPQHFGDGTRLSIL.

The V call is TRBV14, the J call TRBJ1-1; D gene uncertain. Germline values: CDR1 SGHDN, CDR2 FVKESK. This CDR3 is 15 amino acids long. The V and J ends lost 5 bases and 4 bases respectively, with 17 bases between them. Here the CDR3 reads CASSVVSARSTEAFF. The CDR3 region has the DNA TGTGCCAGCAGCGTAGTATCGGCGAGGAGCACTGAAGCTTTCTTT.

V and J are TRBV7-9 and TRBJ1-1; TRBD1 matches 7 bases. The CDR3 runs to 15 residues. Trimming removed 5 bases from V and 2 bases from J; junction bases left unmatched: 8. Germline V gives CDR1 SEHNR, CDR2 FQNEAQ (reference sequence). The CDR3, as DNA: TGTGCCAGCAGCATGACCGGGACAGCTAACACTGAAGCTTTCTTT. This sequence encodes CASSMTGTANTEAFF.

This chain joins TRBV19 and TRBJ1-5; D possibly corresponds to TRBD1 (5 bases). The CDR3 sequence is 16 residues long. Per germline, CDR1 LNHDA and CDR2 SQIVND (reference sequence). V lost 3 bases, J lost 1 base, and 13 bases lay in between. CDR3 in amino acids: CASSISDKGSNQPQHF. For the CDR3, the DNA is TGTGCCAGTAGTATTTCGGACAAGGGGAGCAATCAGCCCCAGCATTTT.

The DNA for the CDR3 is TGTGCCACGCAGTCTAGCGGTACCTACAATGAGCAGTTCTTC. Its protein product is CATQSSGTYNEQFF. The V gene is TRBV2, the J gene TRBJ2-1; 7 bases are shared with TRBD2. V lost 10 bases and J lost 2; bases outside the gene matches: 8. The germline V gene encodes CDR1 SNHLY and CDR2 FYNNEI. CDR3 length equals 14 residues.